Presented here are 5 T cell receptor beta chains from one specimen sequenced in a study of regulatory T cells in long-lasting Graves disease (TCRdb year 2021). Sample time point, as interpreted from the label and publication: newly diagnosed GD, antithyroid drugs for less than 3 months. RNA was extracted from PBMCs in TRIzol for both TCR sequencing and RNA sequencing. Library prep was done by multiplex PCR. This sample was sequenced with an Illumina HiSeq 4000. CDR3 regions were amplified by Arm-PCR with iRepertoire HTBI primers to construct TCR beta libraries. TCRdb trimmed public reads at Q25 via fastp, called clones via MiXCR and kept in-frame beta chains. Rows are combined by CDR3 protein, so each entry shows the most common genes and DNA. The sample records 550,000 to 700,000 distinct CDR3 sequences, about 16% of which are singletons. Together, the top ten hold around 12% of the sample. These data were also filed under a second study, of T cells in Graves' hyperthyroidism and ophthalmopathy.

This specimen was peripheral blood mononuclear cells (PBMCs), taken at new diagnosis, from a patient treated with antithyroid drugs. These receptors were taken from a man aged 18 to 35 with Graves disease. Donor details come from another sample of the same person, matched by shared clones.

This clonotype showed up many times. The chain carries TRBV12-3 or TRBV12-4 and TRBJ1-5; D call uncertain. The CDR3 spans 14 residues. Trimming took 3 bases from V and 3 from J, leaving 9 bases between them. CDR3 amino acids: CASSFGFDNQPQHF. The CDR3, as DNA: TGTGCCAGCAGTTTTGGATTCGACAATCAGCCCCAGCATTTT.

This clonotype was seen many times. V usage is TRBV5-1 and J usage is TRBJ2-3; 9 bases match TRBD2. CDR3 length: 15 residues. CDR1 SGHRS and CDR2 YFSETQ come from the germline V gene. V gave up 0 bases and J gave up 6 bases; unmatched junction bases: 5. CDR3: CASSLDSGSGDTQYF. The CDR3 DNA reads as TGCGCCAGCAGCTTGGATAGCGGGAGCGGGGATACGCAGTATTTT.

This rearrangement joins TRBV7-3 to TRBJ2-1, with 7 nucleotides matching TRBD2. Losses at the gene ends were 2 bases for V and 9 bases for J; bases not matched to a gene: 4. The germline CDR1 and CDR2 sequences are SGHTA and FQGTGA. The CDR3 has 13 amino acids. CDR3 sequence: CASSLVAGVEQFF. The CDR3, as DNA: TGTGCCAGCAGCTTAGTGGCGGGGGTTGAGCAGTTCTTC.

This clonotype was detected a few times. Here the CDR3 DNA reads TGTGCCAGCAGCAAAGGGACTAGCGGCTACAATGAGCAGTTCTTC. The encoded protein is CASSKGTSGYNEQFF. V usage is TRBV11-3 and J usage is TRBJ2-1; 11 bases line up with TRBD2. This CDR3 has 15 amino acids. CDR1 and CDR2 (germline): SGHNT, YENEEA. With V trimmed by 5 bases and J by 3 bases, 3 bases remained unmatched.

This clonotype showed up many times. This chain links TRBV12-3 or TRBV12-4 with TRBJ2-1; TRBD2 matches at 11 bases. V shed 6 bases and J 5 bases; nucleotides not matched to a gene: 6. This CDR3 has 15 amino acids. CDR3: CASSLSGRDHNEQFF. The CDR3 DNA reads as TGTGCCAGCAGCCTTAGCGGGAGGGACCACAATGAGCAGTTCTTC.